Listed below are T cell receptor beta chains from one sample, sequenced in a study of shared clonotypes between healthy human individuals. Libraries were prepared by immunoSEQ multiplex PCR; TCRdb keeps only in-frame clonotypes and omits some of them. Altogether about 2.1 million clones are present, over 85% being singletons, with the ten largest covering roughly 1.7%. The sequencing input was naive CD8+ T cells from PBMCs. These receptors all stem from a man between 18 and 35 years old in good health. Some clones in this sample may be carry-over from other donors' samples. Both conserved end residues are part of each CDR3. The D gene is left open where the match is weak. The listing skips clone size in some rows; elsewhere it reads once, few, many or a size class.

clone_size	j_call	d_call	v_call	cdr3_nt	cdr3_aa
-	TRBJ2-7	TRBD2	TRBV11-2	TGTGCCAGCAGCTTAGATCCCGTACTAGCGGGACGGGAGCAGTACTTC	CASSLDPVLAGREQYF
-	TRBJ1-2	-	TRBV7-9	TGTGCCAGTTGGGACGAAGCTCATGGCTACACCTTC	CASWDEAHGYTF
-	TRBJ2-1	-	TRBV4-1	TGCGCCAGCAGCCAGGAGCACCGGGGGAGGACCTACAATGAGCAGTTCTTC	CASSQEHRGRTYNEQFF
-	TRBJ2-1	TRBD2	TRBV11-3	TGTGCCAGCAGCTTAAAACTAGCGGAGTACAATGAGCAGTTCTTC	CASSLKLAEYNEQFF
-	TRBJ1-2	TRBD1	TRBV7-6	TGTGCCAGCAGCTCGGGCCGGGGGACAGAGCTCTCCCCTAACTATGGCTACACCTTC	CASSSGRGTELSPNYGYTF
-	TRBJ1-2	TRBD1	TRBV7-9	TGTGCCAGCAGCCTACAGGGGGACTGGGGCTACACCTTC	CASSLQGDWGYTF
-	TRBJ2-2	TRBD2	TRBV9	TGTGCCAGCAGCGTAGTAGCTAGCGGGAGGGTAAACACCGGGGAGCTGTTTTTT	CASSVVASGRVNTGELFF
once	TRBJ2-1	-	TRBV27	TGTGCCAGCAGCCGAGGAGCTGAGCAGTTCTTC	CASSRGAEQFF
-	TRBJ2-7	TRBD1	TRBV28	TGTGCCAGCAGTCGTAGGCGGGACAGGGCCCACGAGCAGTACTTC	CASSRRRDRAHEQYF
-	TRBJ2-7	TRBD2	TRBV28	TGTGCCAGCAGCCCTTCACTAGCGGGATACCACGAGCAGTACTTC	CASSPSLAGYHEQYF
-	TRBJ1-5	-	TRBV19	TGTGCCAGTAGTATGAGGCAGGGAAGTCAGCCCCAGCATTTT	CASSMRQGSQPQHF
few	TRBJ1-2	-	TRBV2	TGTGCCAGCAGTGAAGCGCCTACAGCCTATGGCTACACCTTC	CASSEAPTAYGYTF
once	TRBJ2-3	-	TRBV27	TGTGCCAGCAGTTTCCTGCCCGTTAGGGATACGCAGTATTTT	CASSFLPVRDTQYF
-	TRBJ2-5	-	TRBV9	TGTGCCAGCAGCGTAGGCGGTATGTCAGGGGCAGGAGAGACCCAGTACTTC	CASSVGGMSGAGETQYF
-	TRBJ1-1	-	TRBV6-5	TGTGCCAGCAGTTACTCGTCTAACGAAGGGAACACTGAAGCTTTCTTT	CASSYSSNEGNTEAFF
-	TRBJ2-2	-	TRBV27	TGTGCCAGCAGTTTTGGCCACAACACCGGGGAGCTGTTTTTT	CASSFGHNTGELFF
once	TRBJ1-2	-	TRBV5-1	TGCGCCAGCAGCTTGGGGACATATGGCTACACCTTC	CASSLGTYGYTF
-	TRBJ2-3	-	TRBV9	TGTGCCAGCAGCAACTGGGCCAACACAGATACGCAGTATTTT	CASSNWANTDTQYF
once	TRBJ2-1	-	TRBV6-6	TGTGCCAGCAGTTATGGAGTGAATGAGCAGTTCTTC	CASSYGVNEQFF
-	TRBJ2-1	TRBD2	TRBV4-1	TGCGCCAGCAGCCACCCAACCATGGAGCTAGCGGACCTAGGTCACAATGAGCAGTTCTTC	CASSHPTMELADLGHNEQFF
-	TRBJ2-1	-	TRBV6-6	TGTGCCAGCAGCCCCGTTCAGGGCCCATACAATGAGCAGTTCTTC	CASSPVQGPYNEQFF
-	TRBJ2-7	-	TRBV28	TGTGCCAGCAGTCCTATCTCAGGGGTCTTGACCTACGAGCAGTACTTC	CASSPISGVLTYEQYF
-	TRBJ2-3	-	TRBV5-1	TGCGCCAGCAGCTTAGGGACCCTGAGCACAGATACGCAGTATTTT	CASSLGTLSTDTQYF
-	TRBJ2-1	-	TRBV19	TGTGCCAGTAGGGGGAACTACAATGAGCAGTTCTTC	CASRGNYNEQFF
-	TRBJ1-3	-	TRBV19	TGTGCCAGTAGCGCGGGAGGCGGAAACACCATATATTTT	CASSAGGGNTIYF
-	TRBJ1-5	TRBD1	TRBV4-1	TGCGCCAGCGCACAGGGGTTCAATCAGCCCCAGCATTTT	CASAQGFNQPQHF
-	TRBJ2-7	TRBD1	TRBV6-5	TGTGCCAGCAGTTACCCACGACAGGGGCTGTACGAGCAGTACTTC	CASSYPRQGLYEQYF
-	TRBJ1-1	-	TRBV9	TGTGCCAGCAGCGCAAATCCGACAGAGGATAGCACTGAAGCTTTCTTT	CASSANPTEDSTEAFF
-	TRBJ2-1	TRBD2	TRBV6-1	TGTGCCAGCAGTGAGGGACTAGCGGGTTACAATGGGCAGTTCTTC	CASSEGLAGYNGQFF
-	TRBJ1-1	-	TRBV6-1	TGTGCCAGCAGGCTAGGGACCCGGGAAGCTTTCTTT	CASRLGTREAFF
-	TRBJ2-7	-	TRBV11-2	TGTGCCAGCAGCCCTGGGATCCACGAGCAGTACTTC	CASSPGIHEQYF
-	TRBJ1-1	TRBD1	TRBV19	TGTGCCAGTAGTACCCGACAGGGGAACACTGAAGCTTTCTTT	CASSTRQGNTEAFF
-	TRBJ2-7	TRBD2	TRBV5-6	TGTGCCAGCAGCTCTAGACTAGCGGTTACCTACGAGCAGTACTTC	CASSSRLAVTYEQYF
-	TRBJ2-7	-	TRBV10-3	TGTGCCATCAGTGAGTCTTCGTCAGTCTTCCCCTACGAGCAGTACTTC	CAISESSSVFPYEQYF
-	TRBJ2-7	-	TRBV2	TGTGCCAGCAGCTTGGGACCGTGGCGAGAGCAGTACTTC	CASSLGPWREQYF
-	TRBJ1-1	-	TRBV7-8	TGTGCCAGCAGCTTACGTCCGGGGGACACTGAAGCTTTCTTT	CASSLRPGDTEAFF
-	TRBJ2-5	TRBD2	TRBV19	TGTGCCAGTAGTTTACTAGCGGGAGGTGGAGAGACCCAGTACTTC	CASSLLAGGGETQYF
-	TRBJ1-4	TRBD1	TRBV9	TGTGCCAGCAGCGTAGGACAGGGGGGTGAAAAACTGTTTTTT	CASSVGQGGEKLFF
-	TRBJ2-1	TRBD2	TRBV7-3	TGTGCCAGCAGCGTGTACGCGGGAGGGCTGAATGAGCAGTTCTTC	CASSVYAGGLNEQFF
-	TRBJ1-2	-	TRBV6-1	TGTGCCAGCAGTGACCGAGGGGGTGGGAATGGCTACACCTTC	CASSDRGGGNGYTF
-	TRBJ2-1	-	TRBV19	TGTGCCAGTAGTATACGGGGGCAAGAGCAGTTCTTC	CASSIRGQEQFF
-	TRBJ1-3	-	TRBV11-2	TGTGCCAGCAGCTTAGAGGGCGGTGATGGAAACACCATATATTTT	CASSLEGGDGNTIYF